The 9 T cell receptor beta chains below were found in one sample sequenced in a study of blood T cells in healthy people across ages. Alongside a J-beta primer mix, a sample-barcoded 5' primer served in a second PCR lasting about 6 to 11 cycles. TCRdb reprocessed the 5' RACE reads with MiXCR, giving one entry per CDR3 protein. The sample lists some 1 million distinct CDR3 sequences, 45% occurring once. The source material was blood. Every receptor here comes from a woman aged 60-75 years in good health.

The V gene is TRBV27, the J gene TRBJ2-4, with D perhaps matching TRBD2 (6 bases). Gene TRBJ2-7 matches the end of the DNA better, so the J call may be wrong. Germline CDR1 reads MNHEY; CDR2 reads SMNVEV (reference sequence). There are 14 residues in the CDR3. The CDR3 DNA sequence: TGTGCCAGCACCGCGGCACTGGGGGGCTACGAGCAGTACTTC. Translation gives CASTAALGGYEQYF.

This clonotype was detected only a few times. The V gene is TRBV6-6, the J gene TRBJ2-6, with D perhaps matching TRBD1 (6 bases). The CDR3 consists of 17 residues. The ends were cut back, 2 bases at V and 0 bases at J, with 11 bases in the middle. Germline values: CDR1 MNHNY, CDR2 SVGAGI (reference sequence). The CDR3, as DNA: TGTGCCAGCAGTTACCGACAGGTTCTCTCTGGGGCCAACGTCCTGACTTTC. It yields the protein CASSYRQVLSGANVLTF.

This chain links TRBV14 with TRBJ2-3; 13 bases map to TRBD2. This CDR3 has 17 residues. V dropped 5 bases and J dropped 1; count of bases not matched to a gene: 6. Germline lookup yields CDR1 SGHDN and CDR2 FVKESK. The CDR3 nucleotides read TGTGCCAGCAGCGTGTGGACTAGCGGGAGCGGCACAGATACGCAGTATTTT. Residues: CASSVWTSGSGTDTQYF.

This clonotype appeared a few times. The chain carries TRBV29-1 and TRBJ2-3, with D perhaps matching TRBD1 (6 bases). Trimming removed 3 bases at V and 4 bases at J, with 11 bases between. There are 13 residues in the CDR3. The germline V gene encodes CDR1 SQVTM and CDR2 ANQGSEA. CDR3 in amino acids: CSVDTGIPDTQYF. The CDR3 nucleotides read TGCAGCGTTGATACAGGGATTCCAGATACGCAGTATTTT.

This chain connects TRBV28 to TRBJ2-5, with 8 positions matching TRBD2. V lost 5 bases to trimming and J lost 4 bases; unmatched junction nucleotides: 6. Germline V lookup: CDR1 MDHEN, CDR2 SYDVKM. The CDR3 spans 14 residues. The CDR3 loop reads CASSTYTSGETQYF. In DNA form, the CDR3 reads TGTGCCAGCAGTACCTATACTAGCGGAGAGACCCAGTACTTC.

This chain links TRBV7-9 with TRBJ2-1, with 11 positions matching TRBD2. Trimming removed 5 bases from V and 5 bases from J; junction bases left unmatched: 11. Germline V gene data show CDR1 as SEHNR and CDR2 as FQNEAQ (reference sequence). This CDR3 contains 17 residues. CDR3 sequence reads: CASSRPLAGGRDNEQFF. The CDR3 region has the DNA TGTGCCAGCAGCCGGCCCCTAGCGGGAGGAAGGGACAATGAGCAGTTCTTC.

In this sample, this clonotype turned up once. This rearrangement joins TRBV2 to TRBJ2-3; 12 bases match TRBD2. The CDR3 has 15 residues. The germline gives CDR1 SNHLY, CDR2 FYNNEI. Trimming cost V 8 bases and J 5 bases; bases outside gene matches: 8. The CDR3 is CASRTLTSGRDTQYF. In DNA, the CDR3 is TGTGCCAGCCGTACTTTGACTAGCGGGAGAGATACGCAGTATTTT.

CDR3 region: CASSQGRQDTEAFF. The CDR3 DNA is TGTGCCAGCAGCCAGGGCCGGCAGGACACTGAAGCTTTCTTT. V gene TRBV4-2 combines with J gene TRBJ1-1; D not certain. Per the germline V gene, CDR1 is LGHNA and CDR2 is YNFKEQ. This CDR3 contains 14 residues. V dropped 3 bases and J dropped 3 bases, with 11 bases sitting between them.

The rearrangement links TRBV2 to TRBJ1-1, with D perhaps TRBD1 (5 bases). The CDR3 contains 15 residues. V was shortened by 3 bases and J by 6 bases, with 17 bases between the two germline ends. CDR1 is SNHLY and CDR2 is FYNNEI in the germline V gene. The CDR3 nucleotides are TGTGCCAGCAGTGATATGACAGACATCATTTCTGAAGCTTTCTTT. Protein sequence: CASSDMTDIISEAFF.